This T cell receptor (beta chain) emerged from a study of cytomegalovirus exposure and HLA in healthy donors. Study context: Out of about 179 million T cells, an earlier analysis found fewer than 140 million unique TCR beta sequences in total.

Notes on the study in general: Analysis was carried out at a later point, and it linked a missense DCLRE1C variant to TCR beta V- and J-gene trimming. Specificity of three CMV-associated chains for CMV antigens was verified in vitro.

CDR3 length: 14 residues. The V end lost 0 bases, the J end lost 0 bases, and 7 bases lay between the germline ends. Germline lookup yields CDR1 SGDLS and CDR2 YYNGEE. On this clone: Its cognate antigen is unknown.

PCR was performed using 60 Vbeta and 13 Jbeta primers. Here immunoSEQ multiplex PCR was the method, and the copy in TCRdb shows in-frame clones only, minus some. The sample contains more than 150,000 clones, over 75% of which appear only once. This receptor was identified in a woman between 25 and 40 years old in good health and CMV-seronegative. The chain uses TRBV9 and TRBJ2-7; a weak D match, TRBD2 (5 bases). The sequencing sample was made of PBMCs. In nucleotides, the CDR3 is TGTGCCAGCAGCGTAGGTCGGGGCTCCTACGAGCAGTACTTC. This encodes CASSVGRGSYEQYF.